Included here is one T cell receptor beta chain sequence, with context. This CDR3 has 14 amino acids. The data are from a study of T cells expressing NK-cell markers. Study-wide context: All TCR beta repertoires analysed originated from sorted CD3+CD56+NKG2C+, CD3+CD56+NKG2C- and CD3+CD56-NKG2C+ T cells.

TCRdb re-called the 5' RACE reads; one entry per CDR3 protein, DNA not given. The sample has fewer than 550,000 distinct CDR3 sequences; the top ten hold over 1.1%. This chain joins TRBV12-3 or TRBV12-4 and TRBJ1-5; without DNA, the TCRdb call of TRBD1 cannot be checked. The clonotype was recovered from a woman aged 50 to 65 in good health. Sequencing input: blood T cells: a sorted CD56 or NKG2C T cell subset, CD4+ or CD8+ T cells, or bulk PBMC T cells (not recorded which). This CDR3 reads CASSFAGGEQPQHF.